Listed below are T cell receptor beta chains from one sample, sequenced in a study of blood T cell repertoires in COVID-19. Sequencing used immunoSEQ multiplex PCR; TCRdb keeps in-frame clones, though not all of them. The sample records around 220,000 clones, 70% to 90% being singletons. The sequencing input was PBMCs or T cells enriched from blood (not recorded which). Every receptor here comes from a woman between 35 and 50 years old with acute COVID-19. Each CDR3 is given with its conserved first and last residue. A D gene is named only where the DNA matches it firmly. Only some rows state a clone size, as once, few, many or a class for expanded clones.

clone_size d_call j_call cdr3_length v_call cdr3_nt cdr3_aa
NA TRBD1 TRBJ1-3 17 TRBV5-1 TGCGCCAGCAGCCTTACGGGACAGCGCAGCTCTGGAAACACCATATATTTT CASSLTGQRSSGNTIYF
NA TRBD1 TRBJ1-6 18 TRBV7-2 TGTGCCAGCAGCCCGGGTCGGGACAGGGGAAGGAATAATTCACCCCTCCACTTT CASSPGRDRGRNNSPLHF
NA NA TRBJ1-4 13 TRBV29-1 TGCAGCGTTGCGGGACAACCAAATGAAAAACTGTTTTTT CSVAGQPNEKLFF
once NA TRBJ1-6 14 TRBV6-5 TGTGCCAGCAGTCGAAGGGGTGGCGATTCACCCCTCCACTTT CASSRRGGDSPLHF
NA TRBD2 TRBJ2-1 17 TRBV4-2 TGTGCCAGCAGCCACAGACTAGCGGGAGGTCCCGTAGATGAGCAGTTCTTC CASSHRLAGGPVDEQFF
NA TRBD1 TRBJ1-6 15 TRBV11-2 TGTGCCAGCAGCCCCGATGACAGGGAGAATTCACCCCTCCACTTT CASSPDDRENSPLHF
few NA TRBJ1-5 12 TRBV19 TGTGCCAGTAGTACAGGGGTTGCGCCCCAGCATTTT CASSTGVAPQHF
NA NA TRBJ1-6 16 TRBV3-1/TRBV3-2 TGTGCCAGCAGCCAACGTCGCCAAGAGGTAAATTCACCCCTCCACTTT CASSQRRQEVNSPLHF
NA NA TRBJ1-1 13 TRBV7-6 TGTGCCAGCAGCCGACAGGAGAACACTGAAGCTTTCTTT CASSRQENTEAFF
NA NA TRBJ1-2 14 TRBV28 TGTGCCAGCAGTTTGACAGAGGACAACTATGGCTACACCTTC CASSLTEDNYGYTF
NA TRBD1 TRBJ1-4 15 TRBV2 TGTGCCAGCAGGAGGGACAGGGGGCAGAAGGAAAAACTGTTTTTT CASRRDRGQKEKLFF
NA TRBD1 TRBJ2-1 15 TRBV27 TGTGCCAGCAGTCCACGCCGGACAGGGAACAATGAGCAGTTCTTC CASSPRRTGNNEQFF
NA NA TRBJ2-1 13 TRBV6-5 TGTGCCAGCAGCTTGGGCCCCAGGGGTGAGCAGTTCTTC CASSLGPRGEQFF
NA NA TRBJ2-2 15 TRBV19 TGTGCCAGTAGCCCGAGCGGTTTGGTCACCGGGGAGCTGTTTTTT CASSPSGLVTGELFF
NA NA TRBJ1-2 13 TRBV2 TGTGCCAGCAATATTAGACAAATCTATGGCTACACCTTC CASNIRQIYGYTF
NA NA TRBJ1-2 12 TRBV19 TGTGCCAGTAGTATATCGGTCTATGGCTACACCTTC CASSISVYGYTF
NA NA TRBJ1-5 15 TRBV28 TGTGCCAGCAGCCTGCGGGGGGCAAGCAATCAGCCCCAGCATTTT CASSLRGASNQPQHF
few NA TRBJ2-1 15 TRBV5-4 TGTGCCAGCAGCTTGTCAGGGACATCCTACAATGAGCAGTTCTTC CASSLSGTSYNEQFF
NA TRBD1 TRBJ1-4 15 TRBV5-1 TGCGCCAGCAGCTTCTACAGGGGGCAAAGTGAAAAACTGTTTTTT CASSFYRGQSEKLFF